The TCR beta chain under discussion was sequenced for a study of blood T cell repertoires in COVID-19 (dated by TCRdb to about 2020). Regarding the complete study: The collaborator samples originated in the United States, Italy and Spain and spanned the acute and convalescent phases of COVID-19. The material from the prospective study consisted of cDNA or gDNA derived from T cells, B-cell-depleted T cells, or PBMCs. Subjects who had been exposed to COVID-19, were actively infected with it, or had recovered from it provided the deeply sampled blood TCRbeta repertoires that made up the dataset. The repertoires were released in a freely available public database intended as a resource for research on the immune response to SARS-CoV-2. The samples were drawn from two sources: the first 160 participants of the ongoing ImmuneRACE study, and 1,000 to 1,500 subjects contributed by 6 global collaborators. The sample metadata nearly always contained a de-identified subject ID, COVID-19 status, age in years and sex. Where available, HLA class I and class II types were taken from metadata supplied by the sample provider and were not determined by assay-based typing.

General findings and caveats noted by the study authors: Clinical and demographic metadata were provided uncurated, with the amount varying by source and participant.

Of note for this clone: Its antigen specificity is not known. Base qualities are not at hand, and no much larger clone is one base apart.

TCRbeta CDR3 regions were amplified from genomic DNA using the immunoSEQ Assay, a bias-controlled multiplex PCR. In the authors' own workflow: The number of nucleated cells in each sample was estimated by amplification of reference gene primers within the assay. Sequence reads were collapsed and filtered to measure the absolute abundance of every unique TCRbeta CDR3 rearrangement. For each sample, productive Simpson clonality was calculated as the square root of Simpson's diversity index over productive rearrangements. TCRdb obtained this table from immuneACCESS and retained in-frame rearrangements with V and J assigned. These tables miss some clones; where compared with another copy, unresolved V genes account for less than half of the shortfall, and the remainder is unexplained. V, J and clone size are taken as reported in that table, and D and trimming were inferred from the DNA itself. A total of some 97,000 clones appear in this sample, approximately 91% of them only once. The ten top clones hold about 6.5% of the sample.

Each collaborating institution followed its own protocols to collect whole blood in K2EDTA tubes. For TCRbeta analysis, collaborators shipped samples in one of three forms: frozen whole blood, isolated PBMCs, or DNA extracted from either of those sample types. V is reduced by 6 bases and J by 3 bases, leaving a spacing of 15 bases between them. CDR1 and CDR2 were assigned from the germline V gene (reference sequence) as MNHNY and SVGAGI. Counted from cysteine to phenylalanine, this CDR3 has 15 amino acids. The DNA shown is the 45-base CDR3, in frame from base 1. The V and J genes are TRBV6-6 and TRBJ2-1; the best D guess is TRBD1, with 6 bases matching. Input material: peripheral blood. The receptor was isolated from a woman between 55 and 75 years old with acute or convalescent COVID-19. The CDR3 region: CASRYSQGIYNEQFF. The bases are TGTGCCAGCAGATATTCCCAGGGGATCTACAATGAGCAGTTCTTC.